The source of this T cell receptor beta chain is a study of technical replicates of blood from several donors. V was cut by 4 bases and J by 1 base, with 7 bases left in between. CDR3 length: 13 amino acids. Germline CDR1 reads SGHRS; CDR2 reads YFSETQ. Method: immunoSEQ multiplex PCR; TCRdb's copy keeps in-frame clones and lacks some. The sample holds tens of thousands of clones; 94% are singletons and the top ten take under 0.3%. The receptor was isolated from a human donor in good health. The gene calls are TRBV5-1 and TRBJ2-3, with unresolved D. Sequences were obtained from T cells isolated from PBMCs. The CDR3 spells CASSIGGTDTQYF. Here the CDR3 DNA reads TGCGCCAGCAGCATCGGAGGCACAGATACGCAGTATTTT.